This T cell receptor (beta chain) was captured by sequencing in a study of T-cell memory formation after mild COVID-19 (dated by TCRdb to the early 2020s). About the full investigation: TCR sequence clusters from the two donors were found to be largely donor specific. In a couple of donors, T-cell clones that expanded and contracted after mild COVID-19 were tracked by sequencing TCRalpha and TCRbeta repertoires over time. Two young, previously healthy adult volunteers, one female and one male, were included in the cohort.

Ficoll-Paque density gradient centrifugation was used to isolate PBMCs. The instrument given in TCRdb is Illumina NovaSeq 6000. TCRalpha and TCRbeta cDNA libraries were built by 5'RACE with constant-segment primers, adding sample barcodes and unique molecular identifiers. RNA was extracted from every sample with Trizol reagent. Libraries were amplified in two PCR steps, with a second sample barcode and Illumina TruSeq adapters added in the second step. Libraries were sequenced on an Illumina NovaSeq with 2 x 150 bp paired-end reads. From the authors' description of their analysis: The reads were demultiplexed and collapsed into UMI-guided consensus sequences using migec v1.2.7. Using mixcr v2.1.11, the UMI consensuses were aligned to TRA and TRB V and J templates and assembled into clonotypes. A clonotype was counted as expanded or contracted only if both edgeR and NoisET called the change significant, with noise models trained on biological replicates. For edgeR calls, a false discovery rate-adjusted p below 0.01 and a log2 fold-change threshold of 1 were applied. As an exploratory analysis of dynamics, max-normalized trajectories of the 1000 most abundant clonotypes were examined with PCA combined with hierarchical clustering. Separately sequenced CD4+ and CD8+ repertoires were used to assign a CD4 or CD8 phenotype to each responding clone. TCRdb trimmed public reads at Q25 via fastp, called clones via MiXCR and kept in-frame beta chains. Under each unique CDR3 protein, matching rows form one entry showing the most common genes and DNA. TCRdb, rather than the study authors, made the V and J calls. Recorded for this sample are under 250,000 distinct CDR3 sequences; around 25% of them occurred a single time. The ten top clones hold about 10% of the sample.

The CDR3, from cysteine to phenylalanine, totals 14 residues. Solely the CDR3 DNA is kept, with 42 bases framed from the first base. From the germline V gene, CDR1 is LGHNA and CDR2 is YNFKEQ. The germline ends are 16 bases apart after V is trimmed by 4 bases and J by 7 bases. Overall study outcomes, separate from this receptor: Whether the second-wave clones peaking on day 37 were SARS-CoV-2 specific was not confirmed. Contracting CD4+ clones were located mainly in the CM and EM memory subsets, whereas CD8+ clones were found to be enriched in EMRA. Clones contracting from day 15 to 85 had balanced CD4/CD8 phenotypes, while a second wave expanding from day 15 to 37 was biased towards CD4+. Some responding clones were found in pre-infection memory, which suggests that pre-existing cross-reactive memory T cells took part in the SARS-CoV-2 response. The study covered only a couple of mild cases, and larger cohorts including severe cases with pre-infection samples were considered necessary.

This clonotype has just a few counts. It has no known antigen specificity. No clone much larger than this one lies a single base away; base qualities are absent. The sample consisted of PBMCs or a T cell subset sorted from them (not recorded which). The source is an adult woman who had mild COVID-19 (a few samples of this study predate the infection). The sample titles of this study are shuffled in the database, so cell type and time point are left out; the donor was told from shared clones. The sequence is built from TRBV4-2 and TRBJ1-1; TRBD1 might be the D gene, on 6 matching bases. The CDR3 protein sequence reads: CASSRDRGAFEAFF. The sequenced DNA: TGTGCCAGCAGCCGAGATAGGGGGGCGTTTGAAGCTTTCTTT.